Listed here are 18 T cell receptor beta chains from one sample, sequenced in a study of cytomegalovirus exposure and HLA in healthy donors. This PCR relied on a set of 60 Vbeta primers and 13 Jbeta primers. This table comes from immunoSEQ multiplex PCR, and its TCRdb copy is limited to in-frame clones, with some not included. Among around 110,000 clones listed, around 61% were seen once. Sequencing used PBMCs. The receptors shown here come from a woman under 40 in good health and CMV-seronegative.

This clone came up a few times. This chain uses TRBV29-1 with TRBJ2-2, with 7 bases identical to TRBD2. The CDR3 has 12 amino acids. Germline V lookup: CDR1 SQVTM, CDR2 ANQGSEA. V lost 3 bases, J lost 6 bases, and 1 base stayed unmatched. The CDR3: CSVDGGAGELFF. CDR3 in DNA: TGCAGCGTTGATGGGGGGGCCGGGGAGCTGTTTTTT.

Here the CDR3 DNA reads TGTGCCAGCAGCCCCGGGGTAGGTCAGCCCCAGCATTTT. Protein sequence: CASSPGVGQPQHF. V usage is TRBV11-2 and J usage is TRBJ1-5; D is unclear. V lost 5 bases, J lost 6 bases, and 11 bases lay in between. The CDR3 is 13 amino acids. Looked up from germline, CDR1 is SGHAT and CDR2 is FQNNGV. The entire variable domain, with the rest obtained from reference TRBV11-2 and TRBJ1-5, is as follows: EAGVAQSPRYKIIEKRQSVAFWCNPISGHATLYWYQQILGQGPKLLIQFQNNGVVDDSQLPKDRFSAERLKGVDSTLKIQPAKLEDSAVYLCASSPGVGQPQHFGDGTRLSIL.

This clone was seen more than once but under ten times. The rearrangement joins TRBV2 to TRBJ2-1; D may be TRBD1 (6 bases). This CDR3 comprises 15 residues. V lost 4 bases and J 7 bases, leaving 17 bases between the germline ends. Germline V gives CDR1 SNHLY, CDR2 FYNNEI. CDR3 in DNA: TGTGCCAGCAGTGGTCTGGCGAGCCAGGGGAATGAGCAGTTCTTC. Protein: CASSGLASQGNEQFF.

This clone was counted a few times. The rearrangement joins TRBV6-5 to TRBJ1-1; maybe TRBD1 (5 bases). CDR1 is MNHEY, CDR2 SVGAGI, per germline. Trimming took 6 bases from V and 2 from J, leaving 13 bases between them. CDR3 length equals 14 residues. The CDR3 DNA reads TGTGCCAGCAGGATTGGCCAGGGAAACACTGAAGCTTTCTTT. Protein sequence: CASRIGQGNTEAFF.

A few counts support this clone. The rearrangement links TRBV7-3 to TRBJ1-1; 7 nucleotides line up with TRBD1. Trimming took 5 bases from V and 4 from J; bases not matched to a gene: 10. Per the germline V gene, CDR1 is SGHTA and CDR2 is FQGTGA. The CDR3 totals 15 residues. The CDR3 loop is CASSPRTGQITEAFF. The CDR3 bases are TGTGCCAGCAGCCCAAGGACAGGTCAGATCACTGAAGCTTTCTTT.

This chain joins TRBV27 and TRBJ2-5, with D possibly matching TRBD1 (5 bases). The CDR3 consists of 14 residues. The V and J ends lost 2 bases and 2 bases respectively, with 9 bases between them. Germline V gene sequence: CDR1 MNHEY, CDR2 SMNVEV (reference sequence). CDR3 sequence reads: CASSLGAAQETQYF. CDR3 DNA: TGTGCCAGCAGTTTAGGGGCGGCACAAGAGACCCAGTACTTC.

This clone was observed a few times. The chain uses TRBV6-6 and TRBJ2-1, with D unclear. The CDR3 is 14 residues long. Trimming cost V 2 bases and J 5 bases, with 10 bases left between them. Germline loops: CDR1 MNHNY, CDR2 SVGAGI (reference sequence). The CDR3 sequence is CASSYGLNNNEQFF. CDR3 DNA: TGTGCCAGCAGTTACGGGCTAAACAACAATGAGCAGTTCTTC.

This clone was found a few times. The chain carries TRBV11-2 and TRBJ2-2; 14 bases are shared with TRBD2. V shed 0 bases and J 6 bases; nucleotides not matched to a gene: 0. Germline CDR1 is SGHAT and CDR2 is FQNNGV. The CDR3 totals 16 residues. The CDR3 spells CASSLEGLAGAGELFF. CDR3 sequence (DNA): TGTGCCAGCAGCTTAGAGGGACTAGCGGGAGCCGGGGAGCTGTTTTTT. The full variable domain, with the rest looked up from reference TRBV11-2 and TRBJ2-2, is EAGVAQSPRYKIIEKRQSVAFWCNPISGHATLYWYQQILGQGPKLLIQFQNNGVVDDSQLPKDRFSAERLKGVDSTLKIQPAKLEDSAVYLCASSLEGLAGAGELFFGEGSRLTVL.

This clone turned up a few times. V usage is TRBV7-9 and J usage is TRBJ2-2; no definite D call. Trimming took 3 bases from V and 6 from J, leaving 5 bases between them. This CDR3 is built from 12 residues. Germline lookup yields CDR1 SEHNR and CDR2 FQNEAQ (reference sequence). The CDR3 loop is CASSFPSGELFF. In DNA, the CDR3 is TGTGCCAGCAGCTTCCCGTCCGGGGAGCTGTTTTTT.

The chain recombines TRBV7-3 with TRBJ2-5, with D perhaps TRBD2 (5 bases). The V end was cut by 2 bases, the J end by 5 bases, with 9 bases between. CDR3 length: 13 residues. CDR1 is SGHTA, CDR2 FQGTGA, per germline. Here the CDR3 reads CASSLSSSETQYF. CDR3 DNA sequence: TGTGCCAGCAGCTTATCTAGCTCGGAGACCCAGTACTTC.

Comment on this clone: Different DNA sequences within this sample yield the same CDR3. J is TRBJ1-2 and V is TRBV5-6, with 10 bases identical to TRBD1. V lost 5 bases, J lost 5 bases, and 3 bases stayed unmatched. CDR3 length: 13 residues. CDR1 and CDR2 from the germline V gene are SGHDT and YYEEEE. DNA of the CDR3: TGTGCCAGCAGTTCGGGACAGGGGTATGGCTACACCTTC. It is translated as CASSSGQGYGYTF.

This chain uses TRBV25-1 with TRBJ2-3; TRBD2 aligns across 11 bases. Germline V gene data show CDR1 as MGHDK and CDR2 as SYGVNS. V lost 4 bases, J lost 5 bases, and 14 bases stayed unmatched. The CDR3 loop spans 18 amino acids. The CDR3 DNA follows: TGTGCCAGCAGTGCGGCGAGACTAGCGGGGCAATGGGAAGATACGCAGTATTTT. It codes for CASSAARLAGQWEDTQYF.

The V call is TRBV18, the J call TRBJ1-2; D perhaps matches TRBD1 (6 bases). The germline V and J ends were trimmed by 3 bases and 5 bases, with 13 bases remaining between them. The CDR3 consists of 14 residues. Per germline, CDR1 KGHSH and CDR2 LQKENI. The CDR3 sequence is CASSPTGAAYGYTF. CDR3 in DNA: TGTGCCAGCTCACCGACAGGCGCAGCGTATGGCTACACCTTC.

The chain combines TRBV7-9 with TRBJ2-3, with 8 bases identical to TRBD2. Germline V gives CDR1 SEHNR, CDR2 FQNEAQ (reference sequence). V trimming: 5 bases; J trimming: 1 base; junction bases outside the gene matches: 14. This CDR3 spans 18 amino acids. The CDR3 loop reads CASSPRLAKDEGTDTQYF. The CDR3 nucleotides are TGTGCCAGCAGCCCCCGACTAGCGAAGGATGAAGGCACAGATACGCAGTATTTT.

This clone occurred a few times. V gene TRBV4-1 combines with J gene TRBJ2-1, with 13 bases identical to TRBD2. This CDR3 contains 15 residues. Trimming removed 6 bases from V and 9 bases from J; junction bases left unmatched: 8. From germline, CDR1 is MGHRA and CDR2 YSYEKL. CDR3 region: CASRPTSGRALEQFF. CDR3 DNA: TGCGCCAGCAGACCTACTAGCGGGAGGGCCCTTGAGCAGTTCTTC.

This clone was counted only a few times. The junction does not match germline at one end; this may be a read error. This chain uses TRBV7-7 with TRBJ2-1; 11 positions match TRBD2. This CDR3 contains 16 residues. Germline CDR1 is SSHAT and CDR2 is FNYEAQ (reference sequence). The CDR3 DNA is TGTGCTAGCAGCCCGCAACTAGCGGGAGTTGGGAATGAGCAGTTCTTC. Encoded protein: CASSPQLAGVGNEQFF.

Only a few counts were recorded for this clone. The chain joins TRBV7-3 to TRBJ2-3, with D tentatively TRBD1 (6 bases). The germline V gene encodes CDR1 SGHTA and CDR2 FQGTGA. The CDR3 is 13 amino acids. The V gene lost 1 base and the J gene lost 6 bases, with 8 bases spanning the gap. The CDR3 DNA reads as TGTGCCAGCAGCTTAAATGGGGGCGATACGCAGTATTTT. Its translation: CASSLNGGDTQYF. Filled out from reference TRBV7-3 and TRBJ2-3, the complete variable domain reads GAGVSQTPSNKVTEKGKYVELRCDPISGHTALYWYRQSLGQGPEFLIYFQGTGAADDSGLPNDRFFAVRPEGSVSTLKIQRTERGDSAVYLCASSLNGGDTQYFGPGTRLTVL.

This clone was seen once. The chain uses TRBV13 and TRBJ2-7, with 8 bases identical to TRBD2. Germline V gene lookup returns CDR1 PRHDT and CDR2 FYEKMQ (reference sequence). V shed 3 bases and J 0 bases; nucleotides not matched to a gene: 4. This CDR3 has 15 amino acids. The CDR3 here is CASSFSGVSSYEQYF. The CDR3, as DNA: TGTGCCAGCAGCTTTAGCGGGGTTAGCTCCTACGAGCAGTACTTC.